The 10 T cell receptor beta chains reported below all come from one sample, sequenced in a study of response to subunit inactivated influenza vaccine. Each CDR3 protein gets one entry after TCRdb re-called the RT-PCR reads with MiXCR. This table holds about 800,000 distinct CDR3 sequences, 21% found once. This specimen was PBMCs from blood, taken more than 4 days after vaccination. These receptors all come from a man in his forties or fifties who received an inactivated influenza vaccine.

This clonotype was seen more than once but under ten times. This rearrangement joins TRBV21-1 to TRBJ2-7. TRBV21-1 is shown as a pseudogene. This CDR3 contains 16 residues. CDR3: CASSKAGEGTSYEQYF. CDR3 bases: TGTGCCAGCAGCAAGGCTGGAGAGGGGACCTCCTACGAGCAGTACTTC.

This clonotype was picked up a small number of times. The J gene is TRBJ2-3, the V gene TRBV28; 7 bases match TRBD2. The CDR3 runs 18 residues. Germline CDR1 is MDHEN and CDR2 is SYDVKM. Unmatched junction bases numbered 16, after V lost 3 bases and J lost 4 bases. The CDR3 loop reads CASSFVGAGREAPDTQYF. For the CDR3, the DNA is TGTGCCAGCAGTTTTGTCGGGGCGGGTCGGGAGGCCCCAGATACGCAGTATTTT.

The V gene is TRBV7-9, the J gene TRBJ2-6; TRBD1 agrees at 10 bases. Germline CDR1 is SEHNR and CDR2 is FQNEAQ (reference sequence). CDR3 size: 16 residues. Unmatched junction bases numbered 4, after V lost 8 bases and J lost 0 bases. CDR3 in amino acids: CASGQGGHSGANVLTF. CDR3 nucleotides: TGTGCCAGCGGACAGGGGGGGCACTCTGGGGCCAACGTCCTGACTTTC.

This clonotype came up a few times. This chain joins TRBV28 and TRBJ2-2, with D perhaps being TRBD1 or TRBD2 (5 bases each). Germline CDR1 is MDHEN and CDR2 is SYDVKM. CDR3 length: 17 amino acids. Between the trimmed V and J ends, which lost 6 bases and 1 base, there was a span of 18 bases. The CDR3 nucleotides read TGTGCCAGCAGACCAGCCAGGGACCTGTTGAACACCGGGGAGCTGTTTTTT. Translation: CASRPARDLLNTGELFF.

This clonotype was observed a few times. This chain uses TRBV7-9 with TRBJ1-5; 10 nucleotides agree with TRBD1. The CDR3 runs to 14 residues. V shed 5 bases and J 6 bases; nucleotides not matched to a gene: 4. Germline CDR1 is SEHNR and CDR2 is FQNEAQ (reference sequence). The CDR3 nucleotides are TGTGCCAGCAGCCACGGGACAGGGGCTCAGCCCCAGCATTTT. As protein: CASSHGTGAQPQHF.

There are a few counts of this clonotype. DNA for the CDR3: TGCGCCAGCAGCTCAGGACAGCCCATTACTGAAGCTTTCTTT. This codes for CASSSGQPITEAFF. V is TRBV5-1 and J is TRBJ1-1, with a possible D match to TRBD1 (6 bases). CDR3 length: 14 residues. Germline V gene data show CDR1 as SGHRS and CDR2 as YFSETQ. V was pared by 3 bases and J by 5 bases, with 14 bases between.

In this sample, this clonotype turned up a few times. The chain is built from TRBV5-5 and TRBJ2-2; no clear D gene. This CDR3 is built from 15 residues. Germline V gene lookup returns CDR1 SGHKS and CDR2 YYEKEE (reference sequence). The germline V and J ends were trimmed by 4 bases and 2 bases, with 12 bases remaining between them. CDR3 coding DNA: TGTGCCAGCAGCCCGCCCCTGATTAACACCGGGGAGCTGTTTTTT. This codes for CASSPPLINTGELFF.

This clonotype was recorded a few times. The chain uses TRBV14 and TRBJ2-1; tentatively, D is TRBD2 (6 bases). This CDR3 region has 13 residues. The V gene lost 4 bases and the J gene lost 9 bases, with 13 bases spanning the gap. Germline V gene data show CDR1 as SGHDN and CDR2 as FVKESK. The CDR3 protein is CASSPVTGVEQFF. In nucleotides, the CDR3 is TGTGCCAGCAGCCCGGTGACGGGGGTTGAGCAGTTCTTC.

The rearrangement links TRBV12-3 or TRBV12-4 to TRBJ2-3, with 7 nucleotides matching TRBD2. There are 12 residues in the CDR3. The V gene end was trimmed by 6 bases and the J gene end by 5 bases; junction bases not matched to a gene: 2. The CDR3 is CASRRGGDTQYF. DNA for the CDR3: TGTGCCAGCAGGCGCGGGGGAGATACGCAGTATTTT.

This clonotype turned up a few times. The chain combines TRBV29-1 with TRBJ2-2; 7 nucleotides match TRBD1. CDR1 and CDR2 from the germline V gene are SQVTM and ANQGSEA. V lost 7 bases and J lost 3; bases outside the gene matches: 11. This CDR3 has 15 amino acids. Here the CDR3 reads CSAARQGGDTGELFF. As DNA, the CDR3 is TGCAGCGCCGCCCGACAGGGTGGGGACACCGGGGAGCTGTTTTTT.